This T cell receptor (beta chain) was profiled in a study of CD8 T cells in ankylosing spondylitis. Regarding the study as a whole: Significant enrichment of disease-linked clones was reportedly seen in matched ankylosing spondylitis synovial fluid. Both synovial fluid and blood in reactive arthritis had previously been reported to carry some motif variants.

Germline loops: CDR1 MGHRA, CDR2 YSYEKL. The length of the CDR3 is 15 residues. The ends were cut back, 1 base at V and 3 bases at J, with 13 bases in the middle. Regarding this clonotype: The target antigen is unknown.

TCRdb recomputed calls from the 5' RACE reads with MiXCR, one row per CDR3 protein. The table records 200,000 to 300,000 distinct CDR3 sequences, roughly 32% of them present only once. The source material was blood, either unsorted or a sorted T cell fraction (not recorded which). The sequence came from a male donor with ankylosing spondylitis or in good health (not recorded which). J is TRBJ2-7 and V is TRBV4-1; D possibly corresponds to TRBD1 (7 bases). CDR3 loop: CASSQVAGTDYEQYF. The CDR3 DNA is TGCGCCAGCAGCCAAGTGGCGGGGACAGACTACGAGCAGTACTTC.